This TCR beta chain was sequenced during a study of tissue T cells after allogeneic stem cell transplantation. With 5 bases clipped from V and 3 bases from J, the junction kept 6 bases outside the gene matches. Germline loops: CDR1 SNHLY, CDR2 FYNGKV (reference sequence). The CDR3 contains 15 residues. Time point noted: mouse harvest day 14 after allogeneic transplant. Tail vein injection delivered 10^7 T-cell-depleted bone marrow cells and 10^6 splenic CD5+ T cells. B6 (H2b) cells into BALB/c (H2d) mice; tissues taken at day 7 or 14. Survey-depth TCRbeta CDR3 sequencing reported V/J genes and productive frequencies. Sequencing used immunoSEQ multiplex PCR; TCRdb keeps in-frame clones, though not all of them. The sample shows around 3,200 clones, approximately 42% of them seen only once. This clone has only one observation. Gene names and germline match the mouse. Read data end 1 residue before the CDR3 end; the end is taken from the germline J gene.

The sequence was obtained from a female BALB/c mouse given C57BL/6 T cells with graft-versus-host disease after an allogeneic hematopoietic cell transplant. Material: gut tissue. The genes are TRBV3 and TRBJ2-3; 9 nucleotides line up with TRBD2. The CDR3 bases that were read are TGTGCCAGCAGCCCCGGGACTGGGAGAGCAGAAACGCTGTAT. It encodes CASSPGTGRAETLY. The entire CDR3 protein is CASSPGTGRAETLYF.